This T cell receptor beta chain was observed in a study of blood T cell repertoires in COVID-19. Study summary: Specimens from acute and convalescent COVID-19 originated in the United States, Italy and Spain. Nucleic acid was either cDNA or gDNA, and it came from T cells, B-cell-depleted T cells, or PBMCs.

Authors' data handling: Nucleated cell counts were estimated from reference gene primer amplification. Method: immunoSEQ multiplex PCR; TCRdb's copy keeps in-frame clones and lacks some. V and J calls and clone size come straight from that table; D and trimming were deduced from the DNA. The profile shows approximately 59,000 clones, roughly 90% of them singletons. The length of the CDR3 is 15 residues. The germline V and J ends were trimmed by 0 bases and 7 bases, with 15 bases remaining between them. Germline V CDR1 and CDR2: SGHDN, FVKESK. The sequence was collected from a human donor in a cohort sampled during active COVID-19. The genes are TRBV14 and TRBJ1-2, with D perhaps matching TRBD1 (5 bases). Sequencing was performed on peripheral blood. The CDR3 spells CASSQDLGGGGGYTF. CDR3 nucleotides: TGTGCCAGCAGCCAAGATCTCGGCGGGGGTGGTGGCTACACCTTC.